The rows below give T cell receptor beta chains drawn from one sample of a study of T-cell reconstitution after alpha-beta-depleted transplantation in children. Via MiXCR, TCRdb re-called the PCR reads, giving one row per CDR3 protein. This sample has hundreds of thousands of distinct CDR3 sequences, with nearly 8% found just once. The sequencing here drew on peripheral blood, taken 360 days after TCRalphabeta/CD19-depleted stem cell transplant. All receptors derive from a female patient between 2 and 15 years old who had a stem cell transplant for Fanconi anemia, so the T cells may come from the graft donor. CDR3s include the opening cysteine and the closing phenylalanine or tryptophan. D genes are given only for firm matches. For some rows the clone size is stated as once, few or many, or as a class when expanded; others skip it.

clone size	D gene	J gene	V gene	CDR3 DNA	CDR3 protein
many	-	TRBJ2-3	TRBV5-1	TGCGCCAGCAGCTTGGGTATTCGTCCAGATACGCAGTATTTT	CASSLGIRPDTQYF
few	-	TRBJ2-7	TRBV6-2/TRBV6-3	TGTGCCAGCAAGGGGGCCGGAGGGGAGCAGTACTTC	CASKGAGGEQYF
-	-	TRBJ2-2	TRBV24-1	TGTGCCACCAGCGCGAACACCGGGGAGCTGTTTTTT	CATSANTGELFF
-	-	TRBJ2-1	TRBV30	TGTGCCTGGATTCCGGGTCCTTTCACCCACAATGAGCAGTTCTTC	CAWIPGPFTHNEQFF
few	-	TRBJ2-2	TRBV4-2	TGTGCCAGCAGCCAAGTCGTTGGGACTCACACCGGGGAGCTGTTTTTT	CASSQVVGTHTGELFF
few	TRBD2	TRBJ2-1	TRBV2	TGTGCCAGCAGTGTTAGGGAGGGCTACAATGAGCAGTTCTTC	CASSVREGYNEQFF
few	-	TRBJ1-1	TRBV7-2	TGTGCCAGCAGCTTGGTAGGACAGTACACTGAAGCTTTCTTT	CASSLVGQYTEAFF
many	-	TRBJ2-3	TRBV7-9	TGTGCCAGCAGCTTAGCGGAACTAGGTTCGCAGTATTTT	CASSLAELGSQYF
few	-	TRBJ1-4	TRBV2	TGTGCCAGCATGCGGACGGTGCAGGAAAAACTGTTTTTT	CASMRTVQEKLFF
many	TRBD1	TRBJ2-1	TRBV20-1	TGCAGTGCTAGAGGTCCGGGACAGTCCTACAATGAGCAGTTCTTC	CSARGPGQSYNEQFF
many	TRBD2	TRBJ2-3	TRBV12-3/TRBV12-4	TGTGCCAGCTCCTTTGGGCTAGCGGGAGGGAGAACAGATACGCAGTATTTT	CASSFGLAGGRTDTQYF
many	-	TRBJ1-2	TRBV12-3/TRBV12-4	TGTGCCAGCAGTTTAATTAGAAACTATGGCTACACCTTC	CASSLIRNYGYTF
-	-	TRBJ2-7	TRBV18	TGTGCCAGCTCACCACAGTCGGAGGGGCAGTACTTC	CASSPQSEGQYF
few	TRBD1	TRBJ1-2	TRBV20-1	TGCAGTGCTAGATCGGGGACAGCAAACCCCTATGGCTACACCTTC	CSARSGTANPYGYTF
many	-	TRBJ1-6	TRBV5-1	TGCGCCAGCGGACTACTACCAGGGTCCTCGGCCCTCCACTTT	CASGLLPGSSALHF
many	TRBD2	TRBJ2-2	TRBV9	TGTGCCAGCAGCGTAGGCCCAATTGGGCGGGGGTCCGCCGGGGAGCTGTTTTTT	CASSVGPIGRGSAGELFF
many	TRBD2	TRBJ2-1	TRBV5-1	TGCGCCAGCAGCCTTAGCGGGAGGGCCGAATACAATGAGCAGTTCTTC	CASSLSGRAEYNEQFF
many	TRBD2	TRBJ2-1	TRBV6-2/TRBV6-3	TGTGCCAGCAGTTACTCGAGGGGACTAGACGGTGAGCAGTTCTTC	CASSYSRGLDGEQFF
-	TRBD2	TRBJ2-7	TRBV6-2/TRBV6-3	TGTGCCAGCAGTTACTGGGCTAGCGGGAACCCCTACGAGCAGTACTTC	CASSYWASGNPYEQYF
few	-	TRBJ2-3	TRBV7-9	TGTGCCAGCAGCTTACTCCGACAGAAGGTCTTCACAGATACGCAGTATTTT	CASSLLRQKVFTDTQYF
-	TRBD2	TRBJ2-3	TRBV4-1	TGCGCCAGCAGCCAACTAGCGGAAGCTAATACGCAGTATTTT	CASSQLAEANTQYF
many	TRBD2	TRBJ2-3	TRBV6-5	TGTGCCAGCAGACCCCCTAGCGGGGGAAGCACAGATACGCAGTATTTT	CASRPPSGGSTDTQYF
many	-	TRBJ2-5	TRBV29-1	TGCAGCGTTAAAAACACCCAAGAGACCCAGTACTTC	CSVKNTQETQYF
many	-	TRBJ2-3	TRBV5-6	TGTGCCAGCAGCTCGACAGGGAGGTTAGATACGCAGTATTTT	CASSSTGRLDTQYF
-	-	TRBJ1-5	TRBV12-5	TGTGCTAGTGGTTTTAGCAATCAGCCCCAGCATTTT	CASGFSNQPQHF
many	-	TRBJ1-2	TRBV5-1	TGCGCCAGCAGCACGGGACGGGGCGAGGTCTATGGCTACACCTTC	CASSTGRGEVYGYTF
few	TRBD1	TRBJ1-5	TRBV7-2	TGTGCCAGCAGCGGACAGGGGTTCGGCAATCAGCCCCAGCATTTT	CASSGQGFGNQPQHF
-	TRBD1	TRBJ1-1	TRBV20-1	TGCAGTGCTAGGGGGGGACAGTTAGAAGCTTTCTTT	CSARGGQLEAFF
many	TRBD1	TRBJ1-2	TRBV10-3	TGTGCCATCAGTCGACAGGGTTTGGACTATGGCTACACCTTC	CAISRQGLDYGYTF
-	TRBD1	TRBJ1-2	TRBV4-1	TGCGCCAGCAGCCAAGGACAGGGGCCCTCCACCGCGAACTATGGCTACACCTTC	CASSQGQGPSTANYGYTF
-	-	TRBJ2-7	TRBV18	TGTGCCAGCTCACCGGCCCCGGGGAACTCCGAGCAGTACTTC	CASSPAPGNSEQYF
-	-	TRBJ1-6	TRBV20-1	TGCAGTGCTAGAGATCGGGGGCAGGCCCAGAATTCACCCCTCCACTTT	CSARDRGQAQNSPLHF
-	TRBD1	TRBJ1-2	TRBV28	TGTGCCAGCAGCCAAGGGACAGAGAGCTATGGCTACACCTTC	CASSQGTESYGYTF
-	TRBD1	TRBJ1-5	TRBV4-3	TGCGCCAGCAGCCAGGCCTTCGGGACAGGTAATCAGCCCCAGCATTTT	CASSQAFGTGNQPQHF
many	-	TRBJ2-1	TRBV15	TGTGCCACCAGCAGAGATCGTCCGGGAACCTACAATGAGCAGTTCTTC	CATSRDRPGTYNEQFF
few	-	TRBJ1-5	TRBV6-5	TGTGCCAGCAGTTACTCGGGCGGAAATAGCAATCAGCCCCAGCATTTT	CASSYSGGNSNQPQHF
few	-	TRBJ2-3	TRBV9	TGTGCCAGCAGCGTAGCTCCTAGTTTGGTAGATACGCAGTATTTT	CASSVAPSLVDTQYF
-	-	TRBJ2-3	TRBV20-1	TGCAGTGGGATGCCAGACACTTTAACAGATACGCAGTATTTT	CSGMPDTLTDTQYF
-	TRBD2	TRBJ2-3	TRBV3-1	TGTGCCAGCAGCCATAGACTAGCGGGAGTCGGCACAGATACGCAGTATTTT	CASSHRLAGVGTDTQYF
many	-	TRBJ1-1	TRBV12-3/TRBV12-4	TGTGCCAGCAGTTCCCAAGCGAACACTGAAGCTTTCTTT	CASSSQANTEAFF
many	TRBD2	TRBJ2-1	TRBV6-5	TGTGCCAGCAGTAACTTAGCGGGGGGGCAATACAATGAGCAGTTCTTC	CASSNLAGGQYNEQFF
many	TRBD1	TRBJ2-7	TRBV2	TGTGCCAGCAGACCCGGGACAGGTCTTTACGAGCAGTACTTC	CASRPGTGLYEQYF
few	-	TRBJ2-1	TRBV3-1	TGTGCCAGCAGCCAAGGTTGGGGGGAGGTGGGTTCCTACAATGAGCAGTTCTTC	CASSQGWGEVGSYNEQFF
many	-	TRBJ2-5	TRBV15	TGTGCCACGACGACCCGACTGGTAGAGACCCAGTACTTC	CATTTRLVETQYF
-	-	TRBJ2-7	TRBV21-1	TGTGCCAGCAGCAAAGATCCCAGGGGGACCGCCTACGAGCAGTACTTC	CASSKDPRGTAYEQYF
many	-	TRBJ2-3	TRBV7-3	TGTGCCAGCAGCTTAGGTCCTCCAGATACGCAGTATTTT	CASSLGPPDTQYF